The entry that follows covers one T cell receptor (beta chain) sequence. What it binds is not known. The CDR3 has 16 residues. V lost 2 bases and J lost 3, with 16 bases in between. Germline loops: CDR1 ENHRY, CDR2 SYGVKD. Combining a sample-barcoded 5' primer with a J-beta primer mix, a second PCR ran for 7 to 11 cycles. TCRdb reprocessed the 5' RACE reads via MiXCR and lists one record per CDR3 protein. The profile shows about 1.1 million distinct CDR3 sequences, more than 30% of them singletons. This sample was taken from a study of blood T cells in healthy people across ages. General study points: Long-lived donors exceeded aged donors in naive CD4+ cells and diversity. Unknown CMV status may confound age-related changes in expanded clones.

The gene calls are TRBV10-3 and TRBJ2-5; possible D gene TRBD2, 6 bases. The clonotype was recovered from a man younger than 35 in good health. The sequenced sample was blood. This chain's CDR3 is CAISERKVWGEETQYF. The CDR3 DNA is TGTGCCATCAGTGAGAGAAAGGTGTGGGGGGAAGAGACCCAGTACTTC.